This passage covers 26 T cell receptor beta chains from one sample sequenced in a study of T cells in Graves' hyperthyroidism and ophthalmopathy. TCR beta CDR3 regions were amplified from RNA transcripts. An initial round of RT-PCR targeting the TCR CDR3 relied on the HTBI primer set. TCRdb re-derived calls from the multiplex PCR reads in MiXCR, one entry per CDR3 protein. The table includes 500,000 to 650,000 distinct CDR3 sequences, just under 20% detected once. Sequenced input: blood. These receptor sequences come from a man between 40 and 49 years old with Graves' ophthalmopathy.

A few counts support this clonotype. The rearrangement uses TRBV5-1 and TRBJ1-1, with D unresolved. The CDR3 is 13 amino acids. Germline lookup yields CDR1 SGHRS and CDR2 YFSETQ. V was shortened by 6 bases and J by 8 bases, with 17 bases between the two germline ends. The CDR3 protein is CASNTGQPGEAFF. The CDR3 DNA reads as TGCGCCAGCAATACCGGGCAACCGGGAGAAGCTTTCTTT.

The chain recombines TRBV6-2 or TRBV6-3 with TRBJ1-6, with D possibly being TRBD1 (6 bases). The V end was cut by 6 bases, the J end by 1 base, with 13 bases between. This CDR3 contains 16 residues. Germline-derived CDR1 and CDR2 are MNHEY and SVGEGT. The CDR3 DNA follows: TGTGCCAGCAGCCCAAAACAGGGTTCCTATAATTCACCCCTCCACTTT. The encoded protein is CASSPKQGSYNSPLHF.

This clonotype appeared many times. The chain couples TRBV10-2 to TRBJ2-1, with 7 bases matching TRBD2. The CDR3 runs to 13 residues. V shed 7 bases and J 8 bases; nucleotides not matched to a gene: 8. Per the germline V gene, CDR1 is WSHSY and CDR2 is SAAADI. CDR3 in DNA: TGCGCCAGCACGGCGGGAGAGTTGGATGAGCAGTTCTTC. Protein: CASTAGELDEQFF.

This chain's CDR3 is CASIPRGDSFNYGYTF. CDR3 sequence (DNA): TGTGCCAGTATACCTCGGGGGGACAGCTTTAACTATGGCTACACCTTC. The rearrangement uses TRBV19 and TRBJ1-2; TRBD1 aligns across 7 bases. The CDR3 runs to 16 residues. V was clipped by 7 bases and J by 1 base; unmatched bases: 12. Germline CDR1 is LNHDA and CDR2 is SQIVND (reference sequence). Together with reference TRBV19 and TRBJ1-2, the CDR3 gives the full variable domain: DGGITQSPKYLFRKEGQNVTLSCEQNLNHDAMYWYRQDPGQGLRLIYYSQIVNDFQKGDIAEGYSVSREKKESFPLTVTSAQKNPTAFYLCASIPRGDSFNYGYTFGSGTRLTVV.

This clonotype was detected ten times or more. The chain uses TRBV20-1 and TRBJ2-7; the D call may be TRBD1 or TRBD2 (6 bases each). CDR3 length: 15 amino acids. Germline loops: CDR1 DFQATT, CDR2 SNEGSKA (reference sequence). Trimming removed 4 bases from V and 0 bases from J, with 16 bases in between. The CDR3 DNA reads as TGCAGTGCTACCAACGTGTCGGGGGCCTCCTACGAGCAGTACTTC. The encoded protein is CSATNVSGASYEQYF.

This clonotype was recorded at least ten times. The chain combines TRBV11-3 with TRBJ2-2; the D is unclear. Germline values: CDR1 SGHNT, CDR2 YENEEA. CDR3 length: 13 amino acids. The V end was cut by 5 bases, the J end by 6 bases, with 10 bases between. The CDR3 loop is CASSRASAGELFF. CDR3 DNA: TGTGCCAGCAGCAGAGCTAGTGCCGGGGAGCTGTTTTTT.

This clonotype was counted at least ten times. The V gene is TRBV11-2, the J gene TRBJ2-2, with D perhaps matching TRBD2 (5 bases). The V and J ends lost 4 bases and 5 bases respectively, with 17 bases between them. The CDR3 contains 16 residues. CDR1 SGHAT and CDR2 FQNNGV come from the germline V gene. The DNA for the CDR3 is TGTGCCAGCAGCTACCAAGGAGGTAGTCCGACCGGGGAGCTGTTTTTT. It encodes CASSYQGGSPTGELFF.

This clonotype has ten or more counts. The chain combines TRBV3-1 with TRBJ2-7; 7 nucleotides align to TRBD1. This CDR3 is built from 15 residues. V dropped 5 bases and J dropped 2; count of bases not matched to a gene: 9. Per germline, CDR1 LGHDT and CDR2 YNNKEL (reference sequence). The CDR3 sequence is CASSSEEDRPYEQYF. Written as DNA, the CDR3 is TGTGCCAGCAGCTCTGAGGAGGACAGGCCCTACGAGCAGTACTTC.

The gene calls are TRBV11-2 and TRBJ1-3; no clear D. The CDR3 extends over 14 amino acids. In germline, CDR1 is SGHAT, CDR2 FQNNGV. V lost 1 base to trimming and J lost 4 bases, with 8 bases between them. This CDR3 is CASSLAIDGNTIYF. CDR3 sequence (DNA): TGTGCCAGCAGCTTAGCTATTGACGGAAACACCATATATTTT.

This clonotype was observed at least ten times. This sequence joins TRBV12-3 or TRBV12-4 and TRBJ2-1; TRBD2 agrees at 10 bases. The CDR3 length is 14 residues. Losses at the gene ends were 7 bases for V and 10 bases for J; bases not matched to a gene: 10. CDR3 in DNA: TGTGCCAGCAAGTCGGCTAGCGGGAGTGGGGAGCAGTTCTTC. Translated, it gives CASKSASGSGEQFF.

This clonotype was seen repeatedly, ten times or more. The chain links TRBV4-1 to TRBJ1-1; 8 bases map to TRBD1. The CDR3 extends over 16 amino acids. Germline lookup yields CDR1 MGHRA and CDR2 YSYEKL. The V and J ends lost 1 base and 0 bases, in that order; junction bases with no gene match: 4. The CDR3 spells CASSQGRTGMNTEAFF. The CDR3, as DNA: TGCGCCAGCAGCCAAGGTCGGACAGGGATGAACACTGAAGCTTTCTTT.

The chain has TRBV29-1 and TRBJ2-7, with 7 bases fitting TRBD1. With 6 bases clipped from V and 5 bases from J, the junction kept 10 bases outside the gene matches. The CDR3 spans 13 residues. CDR1 is SQVTM and CDR2 is ANQGSEA in the germline V gene. As DNA, the CDR3 is TGCAGCGTGTCATGGACAGGTGGGAACGAGCAGTACTTC. Translated: CSVSWTGGNEQYF.

This clonotype appeared many times. The rearrangement joins TRBV3-1 to TRBJ1-1; D remains ambiguous. V was pared by 4 bases and J by 5 bases, with 8 bases between. CDR3 size: 12 residues. The V gene's germline CDR1 is LGHDT and CDR2 YNNKEL (reference sequence). The CDR3: CASSRTSTEAFF. The DNA of the CDR3 is TGTGCCAGCAGCCGGACGTCGACTGAAGCTTTCTTT.

This sequence joins TRBV27 and TRBJ1-1; D remains unclear. This CDR3 spans 16 amino acids. Germline CDR1 is MNHEY and CDR2 is SMNVEV (reference sequence). V was cut by 5 bases and J by 3 bases, with 19 bases left in between. DNA for the CDR3: TGTGCCAGCAGTCCCCCCCGGACTGAGTTTGACACTGAAGCTTTCTTT. Residues: CASSPPRTEFDTEAFF.

The chain joins TRBV5-1 to TRBJ1-5; unclear D gene. CDR3 size: 13 residues. V shed 0 bases and J shed 13 bases, with 14 bases lying between them. Germline CDR1 SGHRS, CDR2 YFSETQ. CDR3 sequence: CASSLDPNSNQHF. The CDR3 nucleotides read TGCGCCAGCAGCTTGGATCCAAATAGCAATCAGCATTTT.

This clonotype was detected ten times or more. For the CDR3, the DNA is TGTGCCAGCTCACCACCGACAGGGGGACGCACTGAAGCTTTCTTT. This gives the protein CASSPPTGGRTEAFF. The rearrangement uses TRBV18 and TRBJ1-1, with TRBD1 identical over 9 bases. Germline loops: CDR1 KGHSH, CDR2 LQKENI. The CDR3 contains 15 residues. V gave up 0 bases and J gave up 4 bases; unmatched junction bases: 3.

This clonotype was found many times. The chain employs TRBV18 and TRBJ1-5; no firm D call. The ends were cut back, 1 base at V and 7 bases at J, with 14 bases in the middle. From germline, CDR1 is KGHSH and CDR2 LQKENI. The CDR3 is 15 residues long. The CDR3 nucleotides read TGTGCCAGCTCACCACGGGGTTTGGTTGAGCAGCCCCAGCATTTT. It is translated as CASSPRGLVEQPQHF.

The J gene is TRBJ2-5, the V gene TRBV29-1, with a weak D call TRBD1 (8 bases). V lost 6 bases, J lost 5 bases, and 16 bases lay in between. The CDR3 loop spans 13 amino acids. Germline lookup yields CDR1 SQVTM and CDR2 ANQGSEA. The CDR3 sequence: CSVPTGGGETQYF. CDR3 bases: TGCAGCGTGCCAACAGGGGGAGGGGAGACCCAGTACTTC.

DNA for the CDR3: TGCAGTGCTAGAGATCAGGCTCTCGGGCCCGGGGAGCTGTTTTTT. It yields the protein CSARDQALGPGELFF. The rearrangement uses TRBV20-1 and TRBJ2-2; D gene ambiguous. Germline V CDR1 and CDR2: DFQATT, SNEGSKA (reference sequence). CDR3 size: 15 residues. V shed 0 bases and J shed 6 bases, with 14 bases lying between them.

The table lists this clonotype with many counts. V is TRBV3-1 and J is TRBJ1-6; the D gene is possibly TRBD1 (5 bases). CDR3 length: 13 residues. Germline V gene sequence: CDR1 LGHDT, CDR2 YNNKEL (reference sequence). V shed 5 bases and J shed 7 bases, with 9 bases lying between them. The CDR3 DNA follows: TGTGCCAGCAGCAAAGGGGCAAATTCACCCCTCCACTTT. Residues: CASSKGANSPLHF.

The rearrangement links TRBV29-1 to TRBJ2-2; D call uncertain. V lost 5 bases and J lost 0, with 10 bases in between. The germline gives CDR1 SQVTM, CDR2 ANQGSEA. This CDR3 has 14 amino acids. DNA of the CDR3: TGCAGCGTTCACGGGCCTGCGAACACCGGGGAGCTGTTTTTT. Translated, it gives CSVHGPANTGELFF.

This chain connects TRBV19 to TRBJ2-5, with D maybe TRBD2 (5 bases). Looked up from germline, CDR1 is LNHDA and CDR2 is SQIVND (reference sequence). The CDR3 runs 18 residues. Deletions cut 0 bases from V and 5 bases from J, with 22 bases between. The CDR3: CASSIEGLAASTWETQYF. CDR3 DNA sequence: TGTGCCAGTAGTATAGAGGGCCTAGCAGCTTCAACATGGGAGACCCAGTACTTC.

The chain couples TRBV10-3 to TRBJ2-1; tentatively, D is TRBD1 or TRBD2 (5 bases each). Trimming removed 8 bases at V and 10 bases at J, with 24 bases between. Germline CDR1 ENHRY, CDR2 SYGVKD. The CDR3 length is 15 residues. The CDR3 region is CAISTGQGTLGEQFF. The DNA of the CDR3 is TGTGCCATCTCGACGGGGCAGGGTACTCTGGGGGAGCAGTTCTTC.

This clonotype was observed a few times. V is TRBV24-1 and J is TRBJ2-2; 10 nucleotides match TRBD2. With V trimmed by 4 bases and J by 6 bases, 7 bases remained unmatched. The length of the CDR3 is 16 residues. Germline CDR1 KGHDR, CDR2 SFDVKD. Here the CDR3 reads CATSDLLAGVAGELFF. DNA for the CDR3: TGTGCCACCAGTGACCTCCTAGCGGGAGTGGCCGGGGAGCTGTTTTTT.

V is TRBV4-1 and J is TRBJ1-5, with 7 bases matching TRBD1. The CDR3 length is 16 residues. Looked up from germline, CDR1 is MGHRA and CDR2 is YSYEKL. V lost 1 base and J lost 5; bases outside the gene matches: 8. In nucleotides, the CDR3 is TGCGCCAGCAGCCAAGTTTGGTTAGGGGGCTATCAGCCCCAGCATTTT. It translates to CASSQVWLGGYQPQHF.

The CDR3 is CASKRGLIYEQYF. CDR3 sequence (DNA): TGCGCCAGCAAGCGGGGACTGATCTACGAGCAGTACTTC. This rearrangement joins TRBV10-2 to TRBJ2-7; 7 positions agree with TRBD2. Germline V gene data show CDR1 as WSHSY and CDR2 as SAAADI. The CDR3 extends over 13 amino acids. J gave up 3 bases and V 7 bases, and 6 bases lay outside the gene matches.